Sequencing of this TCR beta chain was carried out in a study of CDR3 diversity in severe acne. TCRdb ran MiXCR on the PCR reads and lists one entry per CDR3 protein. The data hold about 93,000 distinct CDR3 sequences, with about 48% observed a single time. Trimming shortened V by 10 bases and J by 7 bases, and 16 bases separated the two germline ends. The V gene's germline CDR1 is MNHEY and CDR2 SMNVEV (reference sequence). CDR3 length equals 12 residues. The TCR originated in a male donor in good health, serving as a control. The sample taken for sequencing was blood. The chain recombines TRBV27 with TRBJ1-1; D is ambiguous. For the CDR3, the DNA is TGTGCCATCCGAGATGGAAAGGGTGAAGCTTTCTTT. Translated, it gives CAIRDGKGEAFF.